The 12 T cell receptor beta chains listed next were all sequenced from one sample in a study of Graves' ophthalmopathy and Graves' hyperthyroidism. Amplification of TCR beta CDR3 regions used RNA transcripts. The first-round RT-PCR employed HTBI primers together with the Qiagen OneStep RT-PCR kit. A multiplex PCR was then performed as the second round. TCRdb re-derived calls from the multiplex PCR reads in MiXCR, one entry per CDR3 protein. Here the sample spans some 350,000 distinct CDR3 sequences, about 18% being singletons. Sequencing was carried out using peripheral blood. These receptors were taken from an adult woman with stable Graves' hyperthyroidism.

This clonotype was detected ten times or more. The chain uses TRBV6-2 or TRBV6-3 and TRBJ1-1, with 10 bases matching TRBD1. CDR1 is MNHEY and CDR2 is SVGEGT in the germline V gene. The CDR3 contains 12 residues. V was clipped by 6 bases and J by 8 bases; unmatched bases: 3. In DNA form, the CDR3 reads TGTGCCAGCAGCTTGGACAGGGGGGAAGCTTTCTTT. Translation gives CASSLDRGEAFF.

V is TRBV30 and J is TRBJ2-4, with TRBD1 matching over 10 bases. The V gene end was trimmed by 3 bases and the J gene end by 3 bases; junction bases not matched to a gene: 23. The V gene's germline CDR1 is GTSNPN and CDR2 SVGIG (reference sequence). CDR3 length: 21 amino acids. CDR3 sequence (DNA): TGTGCCTGGAGGAGATTCCGGGTGGGGACAGGGGAGTCTCTAAACAAAAACATTCAGTACTTC. This translates into CAWRRFRVGTGESLNKNIQYF. The full variable domain, with the rest looked up from reference TRBV30 and TRBJ2-4, is SQTIHQWPATLVQPVGSPLSLECTVEGTSNPNLYWYRQAAGRGLQLLFYSVGIGQISSEVPQNLSASRPQDRQFILSSKKLLLSDSGFYLCAWRRFRVGTGESLNKNIQYFGAGTRLSVL.

Points on this clonotype: Possible read error: a much larger clone is one base away. The chain employs TRBV6-1 and TRBJ1-6; possibly TRBD1 for D (5 bases). The CDR3 has 14 residues. Trimming left V 4 bases short and J 8 bases short, with 12 bases between. Germline CDR1 is MNHNS and CDR2 is SASEGT. In DNA form, the CDR3 reads TGTGCCAGCAGTGGGGGACCAGCAGATTCACCCCTCCACTTT. Protein sequence: CASSGGPADSPLHF.

This clonotype was recorded many times. The CDR3 DNA is TGTGCCAGCTCACCTCGGGCGGGAGGGAGCTCCTACGAGCAGTACTTC. It codes for CASSPRAGGSSYEQYF. The rearrangement uses TRBV18 and TRBJ2-7; 9 positions match TRBD2. The junction had 6 bases not matched to a gene; V was cut back by 3 bases and J by 0 bases. The germline V gene encodes CDR1 KGHSH and CDR2 LQKENI. The CDR3 has 16 amino acids.

In its sample, this clonotype was seen many times. The V and J genes are TRBV12-3 or TRBV12-4 and TRBJ1-2; D is possibly TRBD1 (6 bases). Trimming took 10 bases from V and 10 from J, leaving 13 bases between them. The CDR3 extends over 10 amino acids. The CDR3 region has the DNA TGTGCCACCCAAGGGGGTGACTACACCTTC. Translation: CATQGGDYTF.

This clonotype was observed at least ten times. The rearrangement uses TRBV4-1 and TRBJ1-3; D gene unclear. The CDR3 sequence is 19 residues long. The V and J ends lost 0 bases and 0 bases respectively, with 18 bases between them. Germline V gene data show CDR1 as MGHRA and CDR2 as YSYEKL. The CDR3, as DNA: TGCGCCAGCAGCCAAGACTGGGCGTTGGGCGGAAGCTCTGGAAACACCATATATTTT. Residues: CASSQDWALGGSSGNTIYF.

Only a few counts were recorded for this clonotype. The genes are TRBV9 and TRBJ1-6; possible D gene TRBD1, 6 bases. The CDR3 contains 12 residues. Germline V lookup: CDR1 SGDLS, CDR2 YYNGEE. The ends were cut back, 2 bases at V and 10 bases at J, with 7 bases in the middle. CDR3 sequence (DNA): TGTGCCAGCAGCGTGGACAGCTCACCCCTCCACTTT. It yields the protein CASSVDSSPLHF.

V and J are TRBV20-1 and TRBJ1-1, with D unclear. Germline CDR1 reads DFQATT; CDR2 reads SNEGSKA (reference sequence). The CDR3 is 15 residues long. V was pared by 0 bases and J by 2 bases, with 13 bases between. The CDR3 reads CSARDRWRHNTEAFF. The CDR3 DNA sequence: TGCAGTGCTAGAGATCGGTGGAGACATAACACTGAAGCTTTCTTT.

This clonotype was observed at least ten times. The chain uses TRBV28 and TRBJ1-2, with a possible D match to TRBD1 (6 bases). Germline CDR1 and CDR2: MDHEN and SYDVKM. Trimming left V 1 base short and J 4 bases short, with 16 bases between. CDR3 size: 16 residues. The CDR3 bases are TGTGCCAGCAGTTTATCCCATTTAGACAGGCTCTATGGCTACACCTTC. Residues: CASSLSHLDRLYGYTF.

V is TRBV7-2 and J is TRBJ2-3; D remains unclear. The CDR3 is 13 amino acids. The germline V and J ends were trimmed by 10 bases and 5 bases, with 16 bases remaining between them. Germline loops: CDR1 SGHTA, CDR2 FQGNSA. The CDR3 DNA reads as TGTGCCACCCACTCCCTAGAGGTAGATACGCAGTATTTT. The encoded protein is CATHSLEVDTQYF. The full variable domain, rest sourced from reference TRBV7-2 and TRBJ2-3, is GAGVSQSPSNKVTEKGKDVELRCDPISGHTALYWYRQSLGQGLEFLIYFQGNSAPDKSGLPSDRFSAERTGGSVSTLTIQRTQQEDSAVYLCATHSLEVDTQYFGPGTRLTVL.

This clonotype was detected many times. Mismatch with germline at one junction end may stem from a read error. The V gene is TRBV6-5, the J gene TRBJ1-2; D is unresolved. CDR3 length: 10 residues. Germline CDR1 is MNHEY and CDR2 is SVGAGI. CDR3: CAGSYAGYTF. Here the CDR3 DNA reads TGTGCCGGCAGTTACGCCGGCTACACCTTC.

This clonotype has a count of ten or more. The chain carries TRBV10-1 and TRBJ2-5; D remains unclear. The germline V gene encodes CDR1 WNHNN and CDR2 SYGVQD (reference sequence). The CDR3 is made up of 14 amino acids. V was cut by 3 bases and J by 2 bases, with 10 bases left in between. The CDR3 DNA sequence: TGCGCCAGCAGTGAATTGTCGGATCAAGAGACCCAGTACTTC. Residues: CASSELSDQETQYF.